Given below is one T cell receptor (beta chain) in context. The data originate from a study of cytomegalovirus exposure and HLA in healthy donors. Primers included in the PCR were 60 Vbeta and 13 Jbeta primers. The method was immunoSEQ multiplex PCR; TCRdb's version includes in-frame clones alone and lacks a portion of them. The sample records some 150,000 clones, 60% to 85% being singletons. Germline loops: CDR1 SGHNT, CDR2 YYREEE (reference sequence). The CDR3 has 18 residues. With 0 bases clipped from V and 5 bases from J, the junction kept 7 bases outside the gene matches. The specimen was PBMCs. The chain links TRBV5-4 to TRBJ2-2, with TRBD2 identical over 13 bases. This clonotype was obtained from a male donor in good health and CMV-seronegative. The CDR3 loop reads CASSLVLAGGPGTGELFF. DNA of the CDR3: TGTGCCAGCAGCTTGGTACTAGCGGGGGGGCCAGGAACCGGGGAGCTGTTTTTT.